The entry below describes one TCR beta chain. The antigen remains unidentified. This sample is part of a study of beta chain features in type 1 diabetes. As every portion of the isolated RNA was reverse transcribed, the sequencing read expressed TCRB transcripts. Produced via immunoSEQ multiplex PCR; TCRdb's table is partial and in-frame only. Found here are more than 350,000 clones, about an eighth of them singletons; the top ten hold roughly 0.046%. V shed 2 bases and J shed 0 bases, with 10 bases lying between them. The CDR3 extends over 15 amino acids. CDR1 and CDR2 from the germline V gene are SGHDN and FVKESK. Stem cell-like memory, regulatory, central memory and naive CD4+ cells were sorted via CD45RO/CCR7/CD25/CD127/CD95/CD27. Study-level points and caveats: The naive, central memory and Treg TCRB repertoires of patients appeared to be more similar to one another than those of healthy donors. VDJ junctions sequenced from type 1 diabetes patients showed fewer insertions and more deletions. A possible short-template PCR bias applies equally to patients and controls.

The chain combines TRBV14 with TRBJ2-5; D perhaps matches TRBD2 (5 bases). The sequencing sample was made of naive CD4+ T cells from blood. This sequence was found in a woman under 30 in good health. CDR3 DNA: TGTGCCAGCAGCCAAATAGCGACGTACCAAGAGACCCAGTACTTC. It encodes CASSQIATYQETQYF.